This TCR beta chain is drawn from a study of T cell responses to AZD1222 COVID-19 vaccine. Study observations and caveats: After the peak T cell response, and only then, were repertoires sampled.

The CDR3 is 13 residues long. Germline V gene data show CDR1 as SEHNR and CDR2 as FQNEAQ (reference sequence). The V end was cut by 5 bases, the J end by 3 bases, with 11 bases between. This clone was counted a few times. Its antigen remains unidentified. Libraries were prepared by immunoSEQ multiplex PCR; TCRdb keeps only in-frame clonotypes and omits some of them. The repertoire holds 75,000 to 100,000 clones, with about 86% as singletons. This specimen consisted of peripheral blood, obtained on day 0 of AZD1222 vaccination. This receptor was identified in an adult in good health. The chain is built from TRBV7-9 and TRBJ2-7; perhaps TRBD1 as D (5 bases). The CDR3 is CASSLGAFYEQYF. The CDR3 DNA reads TGTGCCAGCAGCCTAGGGGCGTTCTACGAGCAGTACTTC. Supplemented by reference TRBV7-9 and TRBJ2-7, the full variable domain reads DTGVSQNPRHKITKRGQNVTFRCDPISEHNRLYWYRQTLGQGPEFLTYFQNEAQLEKSRLLSDRFSAERPKGSFSTLEIQRTEQGDSAMYLCASSLGAFYEQYFGPGTRLTVT.